The 24 T cell receptor beta chains reported below all come from one sample, sequenced in a study of shared T cell receptors in the human thymus. This table comes from immunoSEQ multiplex PCR, and its TCRdb copy is limited to in-frame clones, with some not included. The sample holds 640,000 or so clones, approximately 89% seen once. The sample also formed part of further work on human thymus T cells.

Material for sequencing was thymocytes. The receptors were sampled from a boy younger than two with a congenital heart defect.

The chain carries TRBV28 and TRBJ1-1; 7 positions agree with TRBD1. V shed 5 bases, J shed 7 bases, and the junction held 13 bases outside the gene matches. CDR3 size: 15 residues. CDR1 is MDHEN and CDR2 is SYDVKM in the germline V gene. The chain's CDR3 is CASSHIGTAVIEAFF. The CDR3 region has the DNA TGTGCCAGCAGTCACATAGGGACAGCCGTTATTGAAGCTTTCTTT.

V is TRBV7-9 and J is TRBJ2-7; 9 bases are a match to TRBD1. CDR1 SEHNR and CDR2 FQNEAQ come from the germline V gene (reference sequence). V lost 1 base to trimming and J lost 4 bases; unmatched junction nucleotides: 11. The CDR3 spans 17 residues. In DNA form, the CDR3 reads TGTGCCAGCAGCTTAGATCCCACCGGGACAGGGAGTTACGAGCAGTACTTC. Translating it yields CASSLDPTGTGSYEQYF.

This clone was recorded once. This chain joins TRBV12-5 and TRBJ2-1; TRBD2 might be the D (6 bases). The CDR3 loop spans 14 amino acids. The germline V gene encodes CDR1 LGHNT and CDR2 FRNRAP. Trimming cost V 6 bases and J 6 bases, with 15 bases left between them. CDR3 sequence (DNA): TGTGCTAGTGGCCCCCGGGGGTCCGGCAATGAGCAGTTCTTC. Its translation is CASGPRGSGNEQFF. The full variable domain, rest sourced from reference TRBV12-5 and TRBJ2-1, is DARVTQTPRHKVTEMGQEVTMRCQPILGHNTVFWYRQTMMQGLELLAYFRNRAPLDDSGMPKDRFSAEMPDATLATLKIQPSEPRDSAVYFCASGPRGSGNEQFFGPGTRLTVL.

The rearrangement joins TRBV12-5 to TRBJ1-2, with 7 bases fitting TRBD1. The V gene end was trimmed by 1 base and the J gene end by 2 bases; junction bases not matched to a gene: 10. This CDR3 is built from 17 residues. Germline values: CDR1 LGHNT, CDR2 FRNRAP. The CDR3 protein is CASGLAQNRGENYGYTF. CDR3 DNA sequence: TGTGCTAGTGGTTTGGCGCAAAACAGGGGTGAAAACTATGGCTACACCTTC.

The V call is TRBV18, the J call TRBJ1-1, with D maybe TRBD1 (6 bases). The V gene lost 3 bases and the J gene lost 4 bases, with 15 bases spanning the gap. Germline V gene sequence: CDR1 KGHSH, CDR2 LQKENI. This CDR3 is 15 amino acids long. The CDR3 nucleotides are TGTGCCAGCTCACCGTCAGACAGGATCCCCACTGAAGCTTTCTTT. This translates into CASSPSDRIPTEAFF.

Remarks on this clone: The same CDR3 arises from other DNA sequences in this sample as well. The chain is built from TRBV14 and TRBJ1-2, with 9 bases that match TRBD1. The CDR3 loop spans 14 amino acids. Germline V gives CDR1 SGHDN, CDR2 FVKESK. Unmatched junction bases numbered 0, after V lost 0 bases and J lost 4 bases. The CDR3 DNA reads as TGTGCCAGCAGCCAAGAGACAGGGGGCTATGGCTACACCTTC. This gives the protein CASSQETGGYGYTF.

The chain has TRBV14 and TRBJ1-2, with 7 bases that match TRBD1. The length of the CDR3 is 16 residues. J was trimmed by 4 bases and V by 0 bases; bases with no gene match: 8. Germline V gene sequence: CDR1 SGHDN, CDR2 FVKESK. The CDR3 spells CASSQDVGGRGYGYTF. The CDR3 DNA reads as TGTGCCAGCAGCCAAGATGTAGGGGGCAGAGGCTATGGCTACACCTTC.

The chain combines TRBV30 with TRBJ2-3, with 15 bases identical to TRBD2. The V gene's germline CDR1 is GTSNPN and CDR2 SVGIG (reference sequence). With 4 bases clipped from V and 4 bases from J, the junction kept 3 bases outside the gene matches. The CDR3 runs to 15 residues. This CDR3 is CAWTGTSGGPDTQYF. Written as DNA, the CDR3 is TGTGCCTGGACCGGGACTAGCGGGGGGCCAGATACGCAGTATTTT.

The chain carries TRBV5-4 and TRBJ1-2, with TRBD1 matching over 7 bases. CDR1 is SGHNT, CDR2 YYREEE, per germline (reference sequence). Germline trimming cut 4 bases from V and 2 bases from J; bases unmatched to any gene: 8. This CDR3 is built from 15 residues. The CDR3 sequence is CASSAGTAPNYGYTF. The CDR3 DNA reads TGTGCCAGCAGCGCCGGGACAGCTCCGAACTATGGCTACACCTTC.

This chain links TRBV7-2 with TRBJ2-1, with TRBD2 as a possible D gene (5 bases). Germline V gene sequence: CDR1 SGHTA, CDR2 FQGNSA. V was pared by 3 bases and J by 9 bases, with 6 bases between. CDR3 length equals 11 residues. This CDR3 reads CASSFRGEQFF. The CDR3 DNA follows: TGTGCCAGCAGCTTTCGGGGTGAGCAGTTCTTC.

The chain employs TRBV9 and TRBJ2-7; weak D call: TRBD1 (5 bases). Germline lookup yields CDR1 SGDLS and CDR2 YYNGEE. The V end lost 0 bases, the J end lost 3 bases, and 16 bases lay between the germline ends. The CDR3 contains 16 residues. In DNA, the CDR3 is TGTGCCAGCAGCGTAGCCCCGACCCAGGGATTCTACGAGCAGTACTTC. Encoded protein: CASSVAPTQGFYEQYF.

This rearrangement joins TRBV28 to TRBJ1-2, with TRBD1 identical over 7 bases. The germline gives CDR1 MDHEN, CDR2 SYDVKM. The CDR3 is made up of 15 amino acids. The V gene end was trimmed by 0 bases and the J gene end by 4 bases; junction bases not matched to a gene: 5. The CDR3 region is CASSLCGQAPYGYTF. Written as DNA, the CDR3 is TGTGCCAGCAGTTTATGCGGACAGGCGCCCTATGGCTACACCTTC.

The CDR3 reads CASSHPGQGGDTQYF. The CDR3, as DNA: TGCGCCAGCAGCCACCCGGGACAGGGAGGAGATACGCAGTATTTT. The chain recombines TRBV4-3 with TRBJ2-3; 9 nucleotides agree with TRBD1. After removal of 3 bases from V and 5 bases from J, the junction contained 6 bases not matched to a gene. This CDR3 comprises 15 residues. CDR1 and CDR2 from the germline V gene are LGHNA and YSLEER.

V and J are TRBV18 and TRBJ2-5; a weak D match, TRBD2 (6 bases). V lost 9 bases, J lost 4 bases, and 15 bases lay in between. CDR3 length: 13 amino acids. Germline CDR1 is KGHSH and CDR2 is LQKENI. The DNA for the CDR3 is TGTGCCAGTAGGCGGGCTAGCGCAGAGACCCAGTACTTC. Translation gives CASRRASAETQYF.

This clone was recorded a few times. The V and J genes are TRBV19 and TRBJ1-2; D possibly corresponds to TRBD1 (6 bases). CDR1 is LNHDA and CDR2 is SQIVND in the germline V gene (reference sequence). Trimming took 2 bases from V and 6 from J, leaving 16 bases between them. The CDR3 runs to 15 residues. The CDR3 protein is CASSIRGQKLHGYTF. The CDR3 DNA reads TGTGCCAGTAGTATACGCGGACAGAAGTTACATGGCTACACCTTC. The variable domain in full, completed from reference TRBV19 and TRBJ1-2, reads DGGITQSPKYLFRKEGQNVTLSCEQNLNHDAMYWYRQDPGQGLRLIYYSQIVNDFQKGDIAEGYSVSREKKESFPLTVTSAQKNPTAFYLCASSIRGQKLHGYTFGSGTRLTVV.

V and J are TRBV19 and TRBJ1-1; D ambiguous. CDR3 length equals 18 residues. V was pared by 5 bases and J by 1 base, with 23 bases between. Germline V CDR1 and CDR2: LNHDA, SQIVND (reference sequence). The CDR3 is CASSLRLGGAEANTEAFF. The CDR3 DNA follows: TGTGCCAGTAGTCTCCGACTCGGAGGCGCGGAGGCGAACACTGAAGCTTTCTTT. Full variable domain (rest looked up from reference TRBV19 and TRBJ1-1): DGGITQSPKYLFRKEGQNVTLSCEQNLNHDAMYWYRQDPGQGLRLIYYSQIVNDFQKGDIAEGYSVSREKKESFPLTVTSAQKNPTAFYLCASSLRLGGAEANTEAFFGQGTRLTVV.

This clone turned up a few times. The V call is TRBV5-6, the J call TRBJ1-5; 8 bases are a match to TRBD1. The ends lost 2 bases at V and 1 base at J; junction bases unmatched: 8. CDR1 and CDR2 (germline): SGHDT, YYEEEE. This CDR3 is built from 17 residues. Here the CDR3 DNA reads TGTGCCAGCAGCTTTAGCGTCGGACAGGGAAGCAATCAGCCCCAGCATTTT. It specifies CASSFSVGQGSNQPQHF.

This chain uses TRBV5-1 with TRBJ2-5, with a possible D match to TRBD2 (5 bases). The CDR3 loop spans 15 amino acids. The germline V and J ends were trimmed by 1 base and 4 bases, with 14 bases remaining between them. In germline, CDR1 is SGHRS, CDR2 YFSETQ. The CDR3 region is CASSLCGRSGETQYF. CDR3 DNA sequence: TGCGCCAGCAGCTTGTGCGGGCGGAGTGGAGAGACCCAGTACTTC.

J is TRBJ1-1 and V is TRBV2, with TRBD1 as a possible D gene (5 bases). CDR1 and CDR2 from the germline V gene are SNHLY and FYNNEI. This CDR3 contains 19 residues. Trimming removed 6 bases at V and 5 bases at J, with 31 bases between. The CDR3 spells CASSETGTFRAKPPTEAFF. As DNA, the CDR3 is TGTGCCAGCAGCGAGACCGGGACTTTTAGGGCTAAACCCCCAACTGAAGCTTTCTTT.

The chain uses TRBV7-8 and TRBJ2-7; TRBD1 aligns across 8 bases. Losses at the gene ends were 1 base for V and 0 bases for J; bases not matched to a gene: 14. This CDR3 is built from 19 residues. The germline V gene has CDR1 SGHVS and CDR2 FQNEAQ. CDR3 bases: TGTGCCAGCAGCTTAGGGACAGGGAAGAGTCGCAGGCCCTCCTACGAGCAGTACTTC. It yields the protein CASSLGTGKSRRPSYEQYF. Looking up the rest from reference TRBV7-8 and TRBJ2-7 gives the full variable domain: GAGVSQSPRYKVAKRGQDVALRCDPISGHVSLFWYQQALGQGPEFLTYFQNEAQLDKSGLPSDRFFAERPEGSVSTLKIQRTQQEDSAVYLCASSLGTGKSRRPSYEQYFGPGTRLTVT.

The genes are TRBV28 and TRBJ1-2; 8 nucleotides match TRBD1. The ends lost 6 bases at V and 2 bases at J; junction bases unmatched: 2. The CDR3 sequence is 13 residues long. CDR1 and CDR2 from the germline V gene are MDHEN and SYDVKM. Here the CDR3 reads CASRPGGNYGYTF. Here the CDR3 DNA reads TGTGCCAGCAGGCCAGGGGGCAACTATGGCTACACCTTC.

This rearrangement joins TRBV4-1 to TRBJ1-4; unclear D gene. The V gene's germline CDR1 is MGHRA and CDR2 YSYEKL. The CDR3 sequence is 18 residues long. The ends were cut back, 0 bases at V and 3 bases at J, with 17 bases in the middle. CDR3 loop: CASSQDRIFSPANEKLFF. As DNA, the CDR3 is TGCGCCAGCAGCCAAGATCGTATCTTTTCCCCGGCTAATGAAAAACTGTTTTTT.

This rearrangement joins TRBV4-1 to TRBJ2-6; TRBD2 agrees at 8 bases. Germline CDR1 and CDR2: MGHRA and YSYEKL. V trimming: 0 bases; J trimming: 2 bases; junction bases outside the gene matches: 12. The CDR3 contains 20 residues. The CDR3 loop reads CASSQEIVGTSRPGANVLTF. In DNA form, the CDR3 reads TGCGCCAGCAGCCAAGAGATTGTGGGGACTAGTAGACCTGGGGCCAACGTCCTGACTTTC.

The V call is TRBV5-6, the J call TRBJ2-7; possible D gene TRBD2, 6 bases. This CDR3 is built from 17 residues. Germline-derived CDR1 and CDR2 are SGHDT and YYEEEE. Trimming removed 1 base from V and 2 bases from J, with 19 bases in between. The CDR3 bases are TGTGCCAGCAGCTTGAGTCTGGGGGGTGAGCTTACCTACGAGCAGTACTTC. It encodes CASSLSLGGELTYEQYF.